This paragraph reports one T cell receptor (beta chain). This CDR3 contains 15 residues. In germline, CDR1 is SGHRS, CDR2 YFSETQ. V lost 0 bases and J 4 bases, leaving 12 bases between the germline ends. This entry is derived from a study of control samples from healthy donors and cancer patients. The method was immunoSEQ multiplex PCR; TCRdb's version includes in-frame clones alone and lacks a portion of them. The sample yields 40,000 to 55,000 clones, about 92% seen once. J is TRBJ2-3 and V is TRBV5-1, with no clear D. The clonotype was recovered from a middle-aged man with colorectal cancer. Sequencing was performed on PBMCs. The CDR3 bases are TGCGCCAGCAGCTTGGAGGCCGCCCGGGCAGATACGCAGTATTTT. Translated, it gives CASSLEAARADTQYF.